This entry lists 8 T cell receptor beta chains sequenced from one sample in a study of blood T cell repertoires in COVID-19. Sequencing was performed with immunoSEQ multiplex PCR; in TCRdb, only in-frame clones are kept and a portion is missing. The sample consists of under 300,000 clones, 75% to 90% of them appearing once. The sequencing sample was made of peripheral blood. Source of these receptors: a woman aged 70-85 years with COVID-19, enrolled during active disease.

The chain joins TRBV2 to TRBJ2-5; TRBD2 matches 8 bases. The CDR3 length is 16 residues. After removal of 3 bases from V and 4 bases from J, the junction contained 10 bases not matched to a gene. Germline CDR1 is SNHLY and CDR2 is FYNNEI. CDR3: CASSDLGTRGGETQYF. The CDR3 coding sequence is TGTGCCAGCAGTGACCTCGGGACTAGGGGAGGAGAGACCCAGTACTTC.

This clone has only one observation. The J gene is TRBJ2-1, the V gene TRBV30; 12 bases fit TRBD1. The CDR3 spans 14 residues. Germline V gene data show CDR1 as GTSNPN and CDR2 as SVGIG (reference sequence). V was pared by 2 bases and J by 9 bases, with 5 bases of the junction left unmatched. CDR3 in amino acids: CAWSTGTGGFEQFF. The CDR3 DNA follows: TGTGCCTGGAGTACCGGGACAGGGGGCTTTGAGCAGTTCTTC.

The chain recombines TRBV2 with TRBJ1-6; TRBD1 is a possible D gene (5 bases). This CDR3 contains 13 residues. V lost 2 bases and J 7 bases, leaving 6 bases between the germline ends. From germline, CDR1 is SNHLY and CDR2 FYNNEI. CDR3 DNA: TGTGCCAGCAGTGAACGACAGAATTCACCCCTCCACTTT. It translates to CASSERQNSPLHF. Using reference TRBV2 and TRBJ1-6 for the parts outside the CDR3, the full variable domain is EPEVTQTPSHQVTQMGQEVILRCVPISNHLYFYWYRQILGQKVEFLVSFYNNEISEKSEIFDDQFSVERPDGSNFTLKIRSTKLEDSAMYFCASSERQNSPLHFGNGTRLTVT.

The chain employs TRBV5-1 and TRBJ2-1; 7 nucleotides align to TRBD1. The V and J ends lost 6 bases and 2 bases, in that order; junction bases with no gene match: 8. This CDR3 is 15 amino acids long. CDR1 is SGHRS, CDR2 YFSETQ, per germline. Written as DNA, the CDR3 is TGCGCCAGCACCCCCGCCGGGACAGCCTACAATGAGCAGTTCTTC. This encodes CASTPAGTAYNEQFF.

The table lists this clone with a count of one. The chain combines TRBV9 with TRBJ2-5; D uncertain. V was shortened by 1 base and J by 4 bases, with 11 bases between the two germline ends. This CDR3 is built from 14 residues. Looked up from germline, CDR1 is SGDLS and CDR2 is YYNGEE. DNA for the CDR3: TGTGCCAGCAGCGTATCAGGAAGTTTAGAGACCCAGTACTTC. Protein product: CASSVSGSLETQYF.

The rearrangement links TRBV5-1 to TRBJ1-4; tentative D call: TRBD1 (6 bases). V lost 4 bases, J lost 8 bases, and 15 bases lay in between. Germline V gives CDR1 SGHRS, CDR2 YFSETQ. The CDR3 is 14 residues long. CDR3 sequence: CASSLSRGAEKLFF. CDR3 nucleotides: TGCGCCAGCAGCCTGTCCCGGGGGGCGGAAAAACTGTTTTTT.

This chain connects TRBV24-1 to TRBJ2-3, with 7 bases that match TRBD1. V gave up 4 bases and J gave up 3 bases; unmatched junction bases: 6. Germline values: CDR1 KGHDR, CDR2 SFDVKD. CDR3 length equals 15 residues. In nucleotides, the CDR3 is TGTGCCACCAGTGAGCACAGGGGAGCAACAGATACGCAGTATTTT. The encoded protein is CATSEHRGATDTQYF.

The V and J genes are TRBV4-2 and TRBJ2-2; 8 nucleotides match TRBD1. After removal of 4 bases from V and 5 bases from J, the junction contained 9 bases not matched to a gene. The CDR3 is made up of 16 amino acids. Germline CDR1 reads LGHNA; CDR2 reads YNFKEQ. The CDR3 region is CASSPWTGTVTGELFF. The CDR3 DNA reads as TGTGCCAGCAGCCCTTGGACAGGGACTGTTACCGGGGAGCTGTTTTTT.